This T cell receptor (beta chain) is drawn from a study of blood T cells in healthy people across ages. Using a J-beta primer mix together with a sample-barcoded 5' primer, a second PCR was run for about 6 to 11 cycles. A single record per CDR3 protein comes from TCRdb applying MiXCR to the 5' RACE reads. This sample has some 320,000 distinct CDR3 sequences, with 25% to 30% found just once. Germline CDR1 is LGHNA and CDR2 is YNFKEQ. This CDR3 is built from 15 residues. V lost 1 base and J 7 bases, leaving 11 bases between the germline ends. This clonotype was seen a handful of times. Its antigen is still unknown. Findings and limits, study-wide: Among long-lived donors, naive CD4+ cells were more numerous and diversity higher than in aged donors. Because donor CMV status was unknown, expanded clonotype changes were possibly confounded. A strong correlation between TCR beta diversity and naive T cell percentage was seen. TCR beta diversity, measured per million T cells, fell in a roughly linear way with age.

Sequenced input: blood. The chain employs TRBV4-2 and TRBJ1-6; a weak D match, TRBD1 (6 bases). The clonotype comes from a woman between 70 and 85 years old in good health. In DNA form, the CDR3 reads TGTGCCAGCAGCCAAGTCGACCAGGGGAATTCACCCCTCCACTTT. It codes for CASSQVDQGNSPLHF.